The clone carrying this T cell receptor beta chain was recorded once. As yet, its antigen is unknown. Every donor contributed at least one pre-ART and at least two post-ART PBMC samples. The CDR3 length is 12 residues. V was trimmed by 5 bases and J by 4 bases, leaving 8 bases between them. The germline gives CDR1 GTSNPN, CDR2 SVGIG (reference sequence). The record originates from a study of long-term antiretroviral therapy in people with HIV. Study-wide results and limits: The study found narrower CDR3 length ranges in HIV repertoires than in controls.

With survey level as its setting, the immunoSEQ assay was v3.0. Data came from immunoSEQ multiplex PCR; TCRdb stores just in-frame clones and leaves some out. The data contain about 24,000 clones, 65% to 85% of them singletons. V and J are TRBV30 and TRBJ1-4, with a weak D call TRBD1 (5 bases). The clonotype was recovered from a young man with HIV. The sample in question was unsorted PBMCs, obtained approximately 4.5 years after starting antiretroviral therapy. The CDR3 nucleotides read TGTGCCTGGGGGGGGATTAATGAAAAACTGTTTTTT. It is translated as CAWGGINEKLFF.